This entry is about one T cell receptor (beta chain). V lost 5 bases and J lost 6; bases outside the gene matches: 8. Per germline, CDR1 SGDLS and CDR2 YYNGEE. The CDR3 covers 14 residues. This sample is drawn from a study of blood T cell repertoires in COVID-19. About the study: Material from acute and convalescent COVID-19 was sourced from the United States, Italy and Spain.

This table comes from immunoSEQ multiplex PCR, and its TCRdb copy is limited to in-frame clones, with some not included. The sample consists of approximately 210,000 clones, roughly 90% of them appearing once. Sequences were obtained from peripheral blood. The source is a woman in her forties with acute or convalescent COVID-19. V usage is TRBV9 and J usage is TRBJ1-1, with TRBD1 matching 9 bases. The CDR3 is CASRVGTGPSEAFF. As DNA, the CDR3 is TGTGCCAGCAGGGTGGGGACAGGGCCGTCTGAAGCTTTCTTT.